The subject of this entry is one T cell receptor beta chain. Its antigen remains undetermined. No much larger clonotype is one base removed from it; base qualities were not supplied. Whole blood was collected in K2EDTA tubes by collaborating institutions according to the institutions' own protocols. Collaborator samples were shipped for TCRbeta analysis as frozen whole blood, isolated PBMCs, or DNA extracted from either sample type. The data stem from a study of blood T cell repertoires in COVID-19 (dated by TCRdb to the early 2020s). Background for the entire study: Samples from collaborators originated in the United States, Italy and Spain and spanned both the acute and convalescent phases of COVID-19. A freely available public database, intended as a resource for researchers studying the immune response to SARS-CoV-2, is where the repertoires were released. Where available, HLA class I and class II types were obtained from metadata supplied by the sample provider rather than from assay-based typing. Deeply sampled blood TCRbeta repertoires from subjects exposed to, actively infected with, or recovered from COVID-19 were included in the dataset. The prospective study material was composed of cDNA or gDNA derived from T cells, B-cell-depleted T cells, or PBMCs. Sample metadata almost always included a de-identified subject ID, COVID-19 status, age in years and sex. The samples were drawn from the first 160 participants of the ongoing ImmuneRACE study and from 950 to 1,500 subjects provided by 6 global collaborators.

TCRbeta CDR3 regions were amplified from genomic DNA by means of the immunoSEQ Assay, a bias-controlled multiplex PCR. Under the source paper's analysis protocol: Nucleated cell counts per sample were estimated from amplification of reference gene primers within the assay. Sequence reads were collapsed and filtered to measure the absolute abundance of every unique TCRbeta CDR3 rearrangement. For each sample, productive Simpson clonality was calculated as the square root of Simpson's diversity index over productive rearrangements. TCRdb mirrors the immuneACCESS table, restricted to in-frame sequences. Some clones are absent from its copies; in checked studies, under half trace to an unresolved V gene, and the reason for the others is unknown. V, J and clone size reflect that table, while D and trimming were determined from the DNA. The sample table contains 80,000 to 95,000 clones; only one count was recorded for about 80% of them. Of the sample, around 4.4% falls within the top ten clones.

What the work shows at the level of the full study, not this receptor alone: How much clinical and demographic metadata was included differed by source and by participant, and the metadata was provided uncurated.

Sample: peripheral blood. The receptor's source is a woman between 45 and 65 years old with acute or convalescent COVID-19.

The DNA reads TGTGCCAGCAGCTATTCGTCCGGGGGATCATATGGCTACACCTTC. Its amino acids are CASSYSSGGSYGYTF. Recombination connected TRBV7-2 to TRBJ1-2; TRBD1 might be the D gene, on 5 matching bases. The junction carries 17 bases between V and J, which are trimmed by 4 bases and 5 bases respectively. CDR1 and CDR2 are read off the germline V gene as SGHTA and FQGNSA. Taken from cysteine to phenylalanine, the CDR3 has 15 residues. Of all the DNA, just the CDR3 is kept, 45 bases in frame from base 1. Extended through the reference TRBV7-2 and TRBJ1-2 proteins, this CDR3 yields the full variable domain: GAGVSQSPSNKVTEKGKDVELRCDPISGHTALYWYRQSLGQGLEFLIYFQGNSAPDKSGLPSDRFSAERTGGSVSTLTIQRTQQEDSAVYLCASSYSSGGSYGYTFGSGTRLTVV.